This T cell receptor (beta chain) was recorded in a study of CD8+CD57+ T cells in acquired aplastic anemia (dated by TCRdb to about 2018). As for the study more broadly: Extracted DNA from sorted CD4+ and CD8+ cells averaged around 3.4 ug, ranging from roughly 0.17 to 30 ug. CD8+CD57+ expansion was defined as a frequency above the mean frequency observed in healthy subjects.

Expansion of CD8+CD57+ cells had been shown by flow cytometry in the patients chosen for sequencing. Every patient had severe acquired aplastic anemia, diagnosed using the International Study of Aplastic Anemia and Agranulocytosis and Camitta criteria. No therapy had been received by the patients at the time of blood sampling. In the study, sorted CD4+ and CD8+ blood T cells from patients with severe aplastic anemia and from healthy subjects underwent deep sequencing of TCR repertoires. In the USA, patient enrollment took place under clinicaltrials.gov protocols 00001620, 01623167, 00001397, 00071045, 00081523 and 00961064. Ficoll-Paque density gradient centrifugation was used to isolate peripheral blood mononuclear cells. CD4+ and CD8+ T cells were sorted by FACS or magnetic beads before DNA extraction. CDR1 is given as SQVTM and CDR2 as ANQGSEA, both from the germline V gene. Its CDR3 holds 16 amino acids, cysteine through phenylalanine. CDR3 DNA is the only sequence kept; it has 48 bases, read in frame from the first base. The germline V and J ends show losses of 5 bases and 5 bases respectively, and no gene match explains 16 bases of the junction.

Genomic DNA served as template for TCR beta VDJ combination and CDR3 sequence profiling. TCR repertoire sequencing was run on an Illumina HiSeq 2000. For the original study's pipeline: TRBV/TRBJ rearrangement plots, CDR3 size and DJ length profiles, and Simpson's diversity index were used to assess repertoires. Whichever DNA sequence was most abundant in the deep sequencing data was defined as the immunodominant clone. CDR3 amino acid sequences were screened for sharing across subjects and compared with published repertoires and the VDJdb database. TCRdb trimmed public reads at Q25 via fastp, called clones via MiXCR and kept in-frame beta chains. Rows are unified per CDR3 protein, each entry keeping the most common DNA and genes. The V and J calls come from TCRdb's annotation, not from the publication. This sample has 180,000 or so distinct CDR3 sequences in its table, and around 48% of those were observed once. The ten largest account for more than 1% of the sample.

About this clonotype: Its antigen has not been determined. No much larger clone is present one base from it, and per-base qualities are unavailable.

The investigation overall reported the following: Although under 35 CD8+ CDR3 sequences were shared by patients and controls, these sequences appeared highly expressed in patients and within the immunodominant clones of patients. Patients and healthy controls showed no significant difference in CD8+ Simpson's diversity (P=0.060).

The chain uses TRBV29-1 and TRBJ1-1; a stretch of 8 junction bases matches TRBD1. The source of this sequence is a human donor with aplastic anemia. Input material: sorted CD4+, CD8+, or CD8+CD57+ T cells (not recorded which) from PBMCs. The sequenced DNA is TGCAGCGTTTCTACCGGACAGGGTCAAATTAGAACTGAAGCTTTCTTT. It codes for CSVSTGQGQIRTEAFF. This CDR3, with the reference TRBV29-1 and TRBJ1-1 proteins standing in past its ends, gives the full variable domain SAVISQKPSRDICQRGTSLTIQCQVDSQVTMMFWYRQQPGQSLTLIATANQGSEATYESGFVIDKFPISRPNLTFSTLTVSNMSPEDSSIYLCSVSTGQGQIRTEAFFGQGTRLTVV.